These 25 T cell receptor beta chains were sequenced from one sample in a study of blood T cell repertoires in COVID-19. Assay: immunoSEQ multiplex PCR; the TCRdb copy retains only in-frame clones and omits some. The sample includes over 150,000 clones, around 81% of them seen just once. Sequenced material: peripheral blood. These receptors all stem from a woman over 75 with COVID-19, enrolled during active disease.

The chain recombines TRBV5-6 with TRBJ1-4; 7 nucleotides line up with TRBD1. After removal of 3 bases from V and 6 bases from J, the junction contained 5 bases not matched to a gene. The germline CDR1 and CDR2 sequences are SGHDT and YYEEEE. The CDR3 is 14 residues long. CDR3 sequence (DNA): TGTGCCAGCAGCTCTGACAGGGACGATGAAAAACTGTTTTTT. Its protein is CASSSDRDDEKLFF. Supplemented by reference TRBV5-6 and TRBJ1-4, the full variable domain reads DAGVTQSPTHLIKTRGQQVTLRCSPKSGHDTVSWYQQALGQGPQFIFQYYEEEERQRGNFPDRFSGHQFPNYSSELNVNALLLGDSALYLCASSSDRDDEKLFFGSGTQLSVL.

DNA for the CDR3: TGTGCCAGTAGTATAACAGGAAACTATGGCTACACCTTC. Amino acids: CASSITGNYGYTF. The chain uses TRBV19 and TRBJ1-2, with a weak D call TRBD1 (5 bases). V lost 2 bases to trimming and J lost 2 bases, with 6 bases between them. CDR3 size: 13 residues. Germline assignment: CDR1 LNHDA and CDR2 SQIVND (reference sequence).

The chain joins TRBV28 to TRBJ2-7, with D tentatively TRBD2 (6 bases). The CDR3 is 14 amino acids. In germline, CDR1 is MDHEN, CDR2 SYDVKM. Between the trimmed V and J ends, which lost 6 bases and 2 bases, there was a span of 14 bases. CDR3 loop: CASSPAGGPYEQYF. For the CDR3, the DNA is TGTGCCAGCAGCCCAGCGGGCGGACCCTACGAGCAGTACTTC.

V gene TRBV2 combines with J gene TRBJ1-3; TRBD1 matches 8 bases. Trimming at V came to 8 bases and at J to 1 base, leaving 16 bases not matched to a gene. CDR1 and CDR2 (germline): SNHLY, FYNNEI. This CDR3 is 18 amino acids long. DNA for the CDR3: TGTGCCAGCGTCCGGGACAGGAAGGTGGGAAGGTCTGGAAACACCATATATTTT. The encoded protein is CASVRDRKVGRSGNTIYF.

The chain is built from TRBV27 and TRBJ1-1, with 8 bases fitting TRBD1. Germline loops: CDR1 MNHEY, CDR2 SMNVEV (reference sequence). The V and J ends lost 4 bases and 2 bases, in that order; junction bases with no gene match: 3. The length of the CDR3 is 14 residues. The CDR3 nucleotides read TGTGCCAGCAGTTATACAGGGGGAAACACTGAAGCTTTCTTT. Translation gives CASSYTGGNTEAFF.

The CDR3 protein is CASRWRNNDEQYF. The DNA of the CDR3 is TGTGCCAGCAGGTGGAGGAATAACGACGAGCAGTACTTC. The rearrangement uses TRBV28 and TRBJ2-7; perhaps TRBD2 as D (5 bases). V was pared by 6 bases and J by 5 bases, with 14 bases between. This CDR3 spans 13 amino acids. The germline gives CDR1 MDHEN, CDR2 SYDVKM.

The rearrangement uses TRBV3-1 (or the pseudogene TRBV3-2) and TRBJ2-2, with D possibly TRBD1 on 6 matching bases. Germline V CDR1 and CDR2: LGHDT, YNNKEL (reference sequence). V was pared by 4 bases and J by 6 bases, with 12 bases between. The CDR3 is 14 amino acids. CDR3 nucleotide sequence: TGTGCCAGCAGCCGCCTGGACAGTGCCGGGGAGCTGTTTTTT. It specifies CASSRLDSAGELFF.

The CDR3 loop reads CSVGGTPTALDEQFF. DNA of the CDR3: TGCAGCGTTGGAGGGACACCGACCGCCCTAGACGAGCAGTTCTTC. V and J are TRBV29-1 and TRBJ2-1, with a tentative D call TRBD1 (6 bases). V lost 4 bases and J 10 bases, leaving 23 bases between the germline ends. The CDR3 is made up of 15 amino acids. Germline V lookup: CDR1 SQVTM, CDR2 ANQGSEA.

The V gene is TRBV11-2, the J gene TRBJ2-2; 11 bases match TRBD1. V lost 5 bases, J lost 5 bases, and 7 bases stayed unmatched. CDR1 and CDR2 (germline): SGHAT, FQNNGV. This CDR3 contains 16 residues. DNA for the CDR3: TGTGCCAGCAGCGGACAGGGGGCAGAAACGACCGGGGAGCTGTTTTTT. Its protein product is CASSGQGAETTGELFF.

V gene TRBV11-2 combines with J gene TRBJ1-2; 7 nucleotides agree with TRBD1. CDR3 size: 14 residues. Germline CDR1 and CDR2: SGHAT and FQNNGV. V lost 0 bases to trimming and J lost 4 bases; unmatched junction nucleotides: 2. CDR3 amino acids: CASSLDRGSYGYTF. CDR3 coding DNA: TGTGCCAGCAGCTTAGACAGGGGGAGCTATGGCTACACCTTC.

The genes are TRBV10-3 and TRBJ1-4; 9 positions agree with TRBD1. V lost 2 bases, J lost 8 bases, and 9 bases stayed unmatched. The CDR3 is 16 residues long. Germline CDR1 and CDR2: ENHRY and SYGVKD. CDR3 bases: TGTGCCATCAGTGAGACGTCGACAGGGGGTTGGGAAAAACTGTTTTTT. Protein: CAISETSTGGWEKLFF.

The rearrangement joins TRBV6-1 to TRBJ2-5, with 7 positions matching TRBD1. Germline-derived CDR1 and CDR2 are MNHNS and SASEGT. V lost 1 base to trimming and J lost 5 bases; unmatched junction nucleotides: 7. This CDR3 has 15 residues. CDR3 bases: TGTGCCAGCAGTGAAGGAGTGGTGGGACAGGAGACCCAGTACTTC. Protein: CASSEGVVGQETQYF.

The chain is built from TRBV7-8 and TRBJ1-5, with 10 bases fitting TRBD1. The CDR3 length is 17 residues. Per the germline V gene, CDR1 is SGHVS and CDR2 is FQNEAQ. V trimming: 5 bases; J trimming: 6 bases; junction bases outside the gene matches: 13. For the CDR3, the DNA is TGTGCCAGCAGCCCCGGCTCACGACAGGGGGCTGGTCAGCCCCAGCATTTT. Translating it yields CASSPGSRQGAGQPQHF. Together with reference TRBV7-8 and TRBJ1-5, the CDR3 gives the full variable domain: GAGVSQSPRYKVAKRGQDVALRCDPISGHVSLFWYQQALGQGPEFLTYFQNEAQLDKSGLPSDRFFAERPEGSVSTLKIQRTQQEDSAVYLCASSPGSRQGAGQPQHFGDGTRLSIL.

The chain links TRBV30 to TRBJ1-4; D is unresolved. The germline V and J ends were trimmed by 5 bases and 0 bases, with 10 bases remaining between them. CDR3 length: 14 residues. Germline V gives CDR1 GTSNPN, CDR2 SVGIG (reference sequence). The CDR3 loop reads CAWCQAATNEKLFF. The CDR3 coding sequence is TGTGCCTGGTGTCAAGCCGCAACTAATGAAAAACTGTTTTTT. Full variable domain (outside the CDR3, taken from reference TRBV30 and TRBJ1-4): SQTIHQWPATLVQPVGSPLSLECTVEGTSNPNLYWYRQAAGRGLQLLFYSVGIGQISSEVPQNLSASRPQDRQFILSSKKLLLSDSGFYLCAWCQAATNEKLFFGSGTQLSVL.

The chain joins TRBV28 to TRBJ2-2; no clear D. This CDR3 has 15 amino acids. Germline CDR1 MDHEN, CDR2 SYDVKM. V lost 6 bases and J lost 0, with 11 bases in between. The CDR3 sequence is CASSRRLANTGELFF. The DNA of the CDR3 is TGTGCCAGCAGCCGACGTCTAGCGAACACCGGGGAGCTGTTTTTT. Supplemented by reference TRBV28 and TRBJ2-2, the full variable domain reads DVKVTQSSRYLVKRTGEKVFLECVQDMDHENMFWYRQDPGLGLRLIYFSYDVKMKEKGDIPEGYSVSREKKERFSLILESASTNQTSMYLCASSRRLANTGELFFGEGSRLTVL.

The rearrangement links TRBV10-3 to TRBJ2-7, with 11 positions matching TRBD1. The junction had 6 bases not matched to a gene; V was cut back by 10 bases and J by 7 bases. CDR3 length equals 12 residues. The V gene's germline CDR1 is ENHRY and CDR2 SYGVKD. This chain's CDR3 is CATRDRGDEQYF. The DNA of the CDR3 is TGTGCCACCCGGGACAGGGGGGATGAGCAGTACTTC.

The genes are TRBV27 and TRBJ2-7; 10 bases map to TRBD1. CDR1 is MNHEY and CDR2 is SMNVEV in the germline V gene (reference sequence). The CDR3 has 15 residues. V lost 6 bases, J lost 3 bases, and 8 bases stayed unmatched. The CDR3 here is CASSRQGAGNYEQYF. CDR3 coding DNA: TGTGCCAGCAGCCGACAGGGGGCCGGTAACTACGAGCAGTACTTC.

The rearrangement joins TRBV5-1 to TRBJ2-2; tentatively, D is TRBD1 (6 bases). The V end was cut by 0 bases, the J end by 7 bases, with 10 bases between. This CDR3 has 14 residues. Germline CDR1 SGHRS, CDR2 YFSETQ. CDR3 sequence: CASSLGQGIGELFF. The CDR3 DNA sequence: TGCGCCAGCAGCTTGGGGCAGGGGATCGGGGAGCTGTTTTTT.

The rearrangement links TRBV4-3 to TRBJ2-5, with TRBD2 matching over 9 bases. The junction had 7 bases not matched to a gene; V was cut back by 0 bases and J by 5 bases. Germline loops: CDR1 LGHNA, CDR2 YSLEER. This CDR3 spans 16 amino acids. The CDR3 spells CASSQDASGAAETQYF. The DNA of the CDR3 is TGCGCCAGCAGCCAAGATGCTAGCGGGGCCGCGGAGACCCAGTACTTC.

The J gene is TRBJ2-7, the V gene TRBV28, with 10 bases matching TRBD1. Unmatched junction bases numbered 9, after V lost 2 bases and J lost 5 bases. The CDR3 is 16 amino acids. Germline V gene sequence: CDR1 MDHEN, CDR2 SYDVKM. The CDR3 DNA reads TGTGCCAGCAGTTTACCACTAGACAGGGGGCTTCACGAGCAGTACTTC. Its protein is CASSLPLDRGLHEQYF.

The chain has TRBV15 and TRBJ1-1; D perhaps matches TRBD1 (6 bases). V shed 3 bases and J shed 9 bases, with 17 bases lying between them. CDR3 size: 14 residues. Germline V gene lookup returns CDR1 LNHNV and CDR2 YYDKDF (reference sequence). The CDR3 loop reads CATSRGGSGGQAFF. The CDR3 bases are TGTGCCACCAGCAGGGGCGGGAGCGGGGGGCAAGCTTTCTTT.

The chain couples TRBV20-1 to TRBJ2-3; 8 bases map to TRBD1. The CDR3 is 14 amino acids. The ends lost 3 bases at V and 5 bases at J; junction bases unmatched: 7. CDR1 is DFQATT, CDR2 SNEGSKA, per germline (reference sequence). CDR3 bases: TGCAGTGCTAGTTCACAGGGGGTAAGAGATACGCAGTATTTT. Amino acid sequence: CSASSQGVRDTQYF.

The J gene is TRBJ2-1, the V gene TRBV20-1, with 14 bases matching TRBD2. J gave up 0 bases and V 3 bases, and 4 bases lay outside the gene matches. The CDR3 sequence is 17 residues long. Per germline, CDR1 DFQATT and CDR2 SNEGSKA (reference sequence). CDR3 sequence reads: CSASAGTSGSSYNEQFF. CDR3 DNA: TGCAGTGCTAGTGCGGGGACTAGCGGGAGCTCCTACAATGAGCAGTTCTTC.

The rearrangement links TRBV5-1 to TRBJ1-4, with a possible D match to TRBD1 (5 bases). CDR1 SGHRS and CDR2 YFSETQ come from the germline V gene. V was cut by 0 bases and J by 5 bases, with 11 bases left in between. This CDR3 spans 15 amino acids. CDR3 protein: CASSLGDGGNEKLFF. CDR3 nucleotide sequence: TGCGCCAGCAGCTTGGGAGACGGGGGGAATGAAAAACTGTTTTTT.

The CDR3 region is CASSSLAGGEETQYF. The DNA for the CDR3 is TGCGCCAGCAGCTCACTAGCGGGAGGGGAAGAGACCCAGTACTTC. V is TRBV5-1 and J is TRBJ2-5, with 13 bases identical to TRBD2. Germline-derived CDR1 and CDR2 are SGHRS and YFSETQ. Germline trimming cut 3 bases from V and 3 bases from J; bases unmatched to any gene: 2. This CDR3 region has 15 residues.